This T cell receptor (beta chain) was captured in a study of T cells in localized non-small cell lung cancer. CDR1 and CDR2 (germline): SGHTA, FQGNSA. V was shortened by 1 base and J by 4 bases, with 9 bases between the two germline ends. The CDR3 totals 14 residues. Whole-study findings and limits: Uninvolved adjacent lung, not tumor, had the highest T cell clonality. Appearance in adjacent lung was seen for a median around 58 of the top 100 tumor clones. Higher adjacent-lung clonality was associated with shorter survival. Without multi-region sequencing, intratumor heterogeneity could not be excluded.

Sequenced by immunoSEQ multiplex PCR; TCRdb stores in-frame clones only, minus some. There are about 23,000 clones in the sample; roughly 90% occur only once, and 1.1% lies in the top ten. A note on this clone: Its antigen remains unidentified.

Sequences were derived from peripheral blood, sampled before any cancer treatment. This clonotype was sampled from a woman between 40 and 69 years old with stage I lung adenocarcinoma. V usage is TRBV7-2 and J usage is TRBJ2-3; the D gene is possibly TRBD1 (5 bases). The CDR3 loop reads CASSLVRVADTQYF. In DNA form, the CDR3 reads TGTGCCAGCAGCTTAGTCAGGGTTGCAGATACGCAGTATTTT. The entire variable domain, with the rest obtained from reference TRBV7-2 and TRBJ2-3, is as follows: GAGVSQSPSNKVTEKGKDVELRCDPISGHTALYWYRQSLGQGLEFLIYFQGNSAPDKSGLPSDRFSAERTGGSVSTLTIQRTQQEDSAVYLCASSLVRVADTQYFGPGTRLTVL.